Listed below are T cell receptor beta chains from one sample, sequenced in a study of identical twins. TCRdb ran MiXCR on the 5' RACE reads and lists one entry per CDR3 protein. Among about 470,000 distinct CDR3 sequences listed, 24% were seen once. This sample was shared with a second study, whose subject was T cells expressing NK-cell markers.

Input material: CD4+ T cells sorted from blood. The receptor source for this set is a young woman in good health. CDR3s include the opening cysteine and the closing phenylalanine or tryptophan. The D gene is left open where the match is weak. Rows give clone size only sometimes, using once, few, many, or a class for an expanded clone.

CDR3aa: CSVVRTVEDTQYF
CDR3nt: TGCAGCGTTGTCCGCACGGTAGAAGATACGCAGTATTTT
v_gene: TRBV29-1
abundance: -
d_gene: -
len: 13
j_gene: TRBJ2-3

CDR3aa: CSLRGGVEAFF
CDR3nt: TGCAGCCTACGGGGGGGAGTTGAAGCTTTCTTT
v_gene: TRBV29-1
abundance: few
d_gene: -
len: 11
j_gene: TRBJ1-1

CDR3aa: CASSYGNTYEQYF
CDR3nt: TGTGCCAGCAGTTACGGCAATACCTACGAGCAGTACTTC
v_gene: TRBV6-2/TRBV6-3
abundance: -
d_gene: -
len: 13
j_gene: TRBJ2-7

CDR3aa: CASSLETWNEKLFF
CDR3nt: TGCGCCAGCAGCTTGGAGACGTGGAATGAAAAACTGTTTTTT
v_gene: TRBV5-1
abundance: -
d_gene: -
len: 14
j_gene: TRBJ1-4

CDR3aa: CASSPDRRTEAFF
CDR3nt: TGTGCCAGCAGCCCCGACAGGCGGACTGAAGCTTTCTTT
v_gene: TRBV7-2
abundance: -
d_gene: -
len: 13
j_gene: TRBJ1-1

CDR3aa: CASSHRGSYEQYF
CDR3nt: TGTGCCAGCAGCCATCGGGGCTCCTACGAGCAGTACTTC
v_gene: TRBV5-5
abundance: few
d_gene: -
len: 13
j_gene: TRBJ2-7

CDR3aa: CASSQVLAPETQYF
CDR3nt: TGCGCCAGCAGCCAAGTACTAGCTCCTGAGACCCAGTACTTC
v_gene: TRBV4-3
abundance: -
d_gene: -
len: 14
j_gene: TRBJ2-5

CDR3aa: CASSLEAGGNTEAFF
CDR3nt: TGCGCCAGCAGCTTGGAGGCGGGAGGGAACACTGAAGCTTTCTTT
v_gene: TRBV5-1
abundance: many
d_gene: -
len: 15
j_gene: TRBJ1-1

CDR3aa: CASSLRPDGGYTF
CDR3nt: TGTGCCAGCAGCCTAAGACCCGACGGTGGCTACACCTTC
v_gene: TRBV7-6
abundance: few
d_gene: -
len: 13
j_gene: TRBJ1-2

CDR3aa: CASSLDRTDGGEQFF
CDR3nt: TGTGCCAGCAGCCTCGACAGGACCGACGGCGGTGAGCAGTTCTTC
v_gene: TRBV4-2
abundance: few
d_gene: -
len: 15
j_gene: TRBJ2-1

CDR3aa: CASNGGALGANVLTF
CDR3nt: TGTGCCAGCAACGGGGGGGCGCTTGGGGCCAACGTCCTGACTTTC
v_gene: TRBV6-1
abundance: few
d_gene: TRBD2
len: 15
j_gene: TRBJ2-6

CDR3aa: CSARPRQGISGANVLTF
CDR3nt: TGCAGTGCTAGACCGAGGCAGGGTATCTCTGGGGCCAACGTCCTGACTTTC
v_gene: TRBV20-1
abundance: few
d_gene: -
len: 17
j_gene: TRBJ2-6

CDR3aa: CSASRGVYGYTF
CDR3nt: TGCAGTGCCTCCCGGGGGGTCTATGGCTACACCTTC
v_gene: TRBV20-1
abundance: -
d_gene: -
len: 12
j_gene: TRBJ1-2

CDR3aa: CASSLPPPDFNIQYF
CDR3nt: TGTGCCAGCAGCTTACCCCCCCCGGACTTCAACATTCAGTACTTC
v_gene: TRBV7-9
abundance: -
d_gene: -
len: 15
j_gene: TRBJ2-4